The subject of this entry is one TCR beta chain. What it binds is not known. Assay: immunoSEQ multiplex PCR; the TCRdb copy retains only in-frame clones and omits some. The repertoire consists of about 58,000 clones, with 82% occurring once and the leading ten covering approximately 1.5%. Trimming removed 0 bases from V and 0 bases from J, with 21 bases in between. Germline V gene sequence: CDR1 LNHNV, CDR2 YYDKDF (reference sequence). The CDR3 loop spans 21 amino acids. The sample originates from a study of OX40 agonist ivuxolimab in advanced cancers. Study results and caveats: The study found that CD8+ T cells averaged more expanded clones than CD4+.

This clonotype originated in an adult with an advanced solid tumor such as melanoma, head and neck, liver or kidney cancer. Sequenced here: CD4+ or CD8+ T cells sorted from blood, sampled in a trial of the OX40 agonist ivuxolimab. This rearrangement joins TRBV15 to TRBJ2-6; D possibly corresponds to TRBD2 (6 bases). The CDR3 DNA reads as TGTGCCACCAGCAGAGACAGGACAACGGGACTCATAGGCTCTGGGGCCAACGTCCTGACTTTC. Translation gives CATSRDRTTGLIGSGANVLTF.